This T cell receptor beta chain was profiled in a study of early T cells in non-severe SARS-CoV-2 infection. Via MiXCR, TCRdb re-called the 5' RACE reads, giving one row per CDR3 protein. Among more than 35,000 distinct CDR3 sequences listed, roughly 4.4% were seen once. This clonotype was found a few times. V lost 0 bases, J lost 7 bases, and 6 bases stayed unmatched. Germline CDR1 LGHDT, CDR2 YNNKEL (reference sequence). CDR3 length equals 16 residues. The source material was whole blood. The TCR was taken from an adult who was a healthcare worker with PCR-confirmed SARS-CoV-2 infection or an uninfected control (not recorded which). This chain joins TRBV3-1 and TRBJ1-6; 7 bases fit TRBD1. The CDR3 protein is CASSQDRGTVNSPLHF. The CDR3 DNA reads as TGTGCCAGCAGCCAAGATCGGGGGACAGTCAATTCACCCCTCCACTTT. The full variable domain, rest sourced from reference TRBV3-1 and TRBJ1-6, is DTAVSQTPKYLVTQMGNDKSIKCEQNLGHDTMYWYKQDSKKFLKIMFSYNNKELIINETVPNRFSPKSPDKAHLNLHINSLELGDSAVYFCASSQDRGTVNSPLHFGNGTRLTVT.